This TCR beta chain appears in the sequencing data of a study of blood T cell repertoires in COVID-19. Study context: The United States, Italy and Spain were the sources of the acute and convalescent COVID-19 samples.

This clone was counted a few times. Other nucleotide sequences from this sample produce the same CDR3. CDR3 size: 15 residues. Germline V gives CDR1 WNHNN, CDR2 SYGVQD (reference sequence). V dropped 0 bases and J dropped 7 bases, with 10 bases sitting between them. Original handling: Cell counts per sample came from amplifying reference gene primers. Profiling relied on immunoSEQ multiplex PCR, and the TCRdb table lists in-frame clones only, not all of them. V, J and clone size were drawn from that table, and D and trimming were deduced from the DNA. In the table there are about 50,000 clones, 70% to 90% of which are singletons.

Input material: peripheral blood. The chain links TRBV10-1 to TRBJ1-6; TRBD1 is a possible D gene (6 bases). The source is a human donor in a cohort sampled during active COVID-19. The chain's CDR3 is CASSESRTENSPLHF. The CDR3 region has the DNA TGCGCCAGCAGTGAGTCGAGGACAGAAAATTCACCCCTCCACTTT.